This T cell receptor beta chain was observed in a study of T-cell memory formation after mild COVID-19. At the level of the study: Most TCR clusters belonged to a single donor.

Points from the study as a whole: Shrinking CD4+ clones resided mostly in CM and EM, and CD8+ ones in EMRA. Some responding clones appeared in pre-infection memory, suggesting cross-reactive memory joined. Clones contracting over day 15 to 85 were CD4/CD8 balanced, with later expanders leaning CD4+.

V lost 3 bases to trimming and J lost 6 bases, with 5 bases between them. The CDR3 consists of 11 residues. TCRdb re-analysed the 5' RACE reads in MiXCR, keeping a single row per CDR3 protein. The sample gives under 300,000 distinct CDR3 sequences, around 15% of which show up once; roughly 20% is in the top ten. This clonotype was counted between two and nine times. What it recognizes is unknown. This clonotype was sampled from a man aged 18 to 29 who had mild COVID-19 (a few samples of this study predate the infection). Cell type and time point are not known. V usage is TRBV12-3 or TRBV12-4 and J usage is TRBJ2-5, with D unresolved. What was sequenced was PBMCs or a T cell subset sorted from them (not recorded which). The CDR3 region has the DNA TGTGCCAGCAGTTTGGCGCAGACCCAGTACTTC. It encodes CASSLAQTQYF.